These 3 T cell receptor beta chains came from one sample sequenced in a study of regulatory and conventional T cells in RAG deficiency. The sorted conventional CD4+ T cells were CD25-low and CD127-high, with genomic DNA sequenced. Assay used: immunoSEQ multiplex PCR; TCRdb lists only in-frame clones, some missing. Seen here are 45,000 to 50,000 clones, 90% observed once, and the top ten hold 0.51%. This same sample was also taken into another study, of regulatory T cells. That source notes: Primers: 52 TRBV forward and 13 TRBJ reverse.

The sequenced sample consisted of CD4+ effector T cells sorted from blood. The receptors stem from a human donor in good health.

This clone was detected only once. The CDR3 DNA follows: TGTGCCAGCAGCCAAGAAGGTAAGCGGGCGGGTGTCAATGAGCAGTTCTTC. Residues: CASSQEGKRAGVNEQFF. The chain couples TRBV14 to TRBJ2-1, with D possibly matching TRBD2 (6 bases). Germline-derived CDR1 and CDR2 are SGHDN and FVKESK. CDR3 size: 17 residues. The V gene lost 0 bases and the J gene lost 6 bases, with 18 bases spanning the gap. Variable domain in full (rest from reference TRBV14 and TRBJ2-1): EAGVTQFPSHSVIEKGQTVTLRCDPISGHDNLYWYRRVMGKEIKFLLHFVKESKQDESGMPNNRFLAERTGGTYSTLKVQPAELEDSGVYFCASSQEGKRAGVNEQFFGPGTRLTVL.

The rearrangement uses TRBV6-1 and TRBJ1-2; D is possibly TRBD1 (5 bases). Germline lookup yields CDR1 MNHNS and CDR2 SASEGT. Trimming took 1 base from V and 8 from J, leaving 11 bases between them. This CDR3 is built from 13 residues. The CDR3 protein is CASSEVFWGGYTF. DNA for the CDR3: TGTGCCAGCAGTGAAGTTTTTTGGGGGGGCTACACCTTC.

V and J are TRBV19 and TRBJ2-3; 8 bases agree with TRBD1. This CDR3 contains 14 residues. V shed 7 bases and J 3 bases; nucleotides not matched to a gene: 6. Germline CDR1 reads LNHDA; CDR2 reads SQIVND (reference sequence). CDR3 sequence: CASKSQGATDTQYF. The DNA for the CDR3 is TGTGCCAGTAAGAGCCAGGGGGCAACAGATACGCAGTATTTT.